This TCR beta chain was recorded in a study of T cells after yellow fever vaccination. Study-level information: Researchers used SMART-Seq v4 Ultra Low Input to prepare fractions that had low cell numbers.

Making TCR cDNA involved 5'RACE template switching, which added UMIs and a universal primer site. In TCRdb, the 5' RACE reads were re-called with MiXCR into one record per CDR3 protein. The repertoire holds approximately 330,000 distinct CDR3 sequences, with 9.5% to 15% as singletons. Losses at the gene ends were 3 bases for V and 5 bases for J; bases not matched to a gene: 11. Germline CDR1 and CDR2: SGHRS and YFSETQ. The CDR3 is made up of 17 amino acids. This clonotype turned up a few times. What it binds is not known. Study outcomes and limitations: Although most clonotypes did not, a small share appeared in both CD4 and CD8 compartments. Subsequent booster samples again held most clones from primary vaccination (96% CD4, approximately 85% CD8).

This sequence was found in a young man who received the YFV17D yellow fever vaccine. The specimen comprised CD4+ T cells sorted from PBMCs, sampled 15 days after the yellow fever booster vaccination. The rearrangement joins TRBV5-1 to TRBJ1-2, with 12 nucleotides matching TRBD1. The CDR3 region is CASSYNLPGQGAYGYTF. The CDR3 DNA reads as TGCGCCAGCAGCTACAACCTTCCGGGACAGGGGGCGTATGGCTACACCTTC.